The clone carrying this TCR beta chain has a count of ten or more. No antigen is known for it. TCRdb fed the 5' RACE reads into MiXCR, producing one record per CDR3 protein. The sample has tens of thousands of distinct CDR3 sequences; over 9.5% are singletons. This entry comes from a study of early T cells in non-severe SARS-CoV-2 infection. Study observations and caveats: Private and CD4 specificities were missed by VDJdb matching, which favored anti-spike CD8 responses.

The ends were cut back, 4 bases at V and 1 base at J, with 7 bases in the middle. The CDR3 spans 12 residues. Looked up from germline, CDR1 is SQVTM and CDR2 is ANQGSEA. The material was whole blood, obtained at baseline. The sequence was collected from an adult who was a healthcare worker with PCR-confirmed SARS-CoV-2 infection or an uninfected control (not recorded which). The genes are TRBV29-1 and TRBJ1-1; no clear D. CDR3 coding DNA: TGCAGCGTTGTCGAGAGGAACACTGAAGCTTTCTTT. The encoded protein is CSVVERNTEAFF.